The 13 T cell receptor beta chains below were found in one sample sequenced in a study of OX40 agonist ivuxolimab in advanced cancers. Generated by immunoSEQ multiplex PCR, the TCRdb table keeps only in-frame clones and is missing some. Among tens of thousands of clones listed, roughly 89% were seen once. The material sequenced was CD4+ or CD8+ T cells sorted from blood, taken in a trial of the OX40 agonist ivuxolimab. All receptors derive from an adult with an advanced solid tumor such as melanoma, head and neck, liver or kidney cancer.

The chain recombines TRBV28 with TRBJ2-1, with D possibly being TRBD1 (5 bases). The germline V gene has CDR1 MDHEN and CDR2 SYDVKM. V dropped 6 bases and J dropped 0 bases, with 9 bases sitting between them. The CDR3 consists of 14 residues. The DNA for the CDR3 is TGTGCCAGCAGGGGGCTCGACTCCTACAATGAGCAGTTCTTC. Translated, it gives CASRGLDSYNEQFF.

The chain is built from TRBV27 and TRBJ2-7, with 14 positions matching TRBD2. Germline loops: CDR1 MNHEY, CDR2 SMNVEV (reference sequence). The CDR3 runs to 17 residues. Trimming at V came to 5 bases and at J to 4 bases, leaving 10 bases not matched to a gene. CDR3 in amino acids: CASSINPGLAGVYEQYF. The CDR3 DNA sequence: TGTGCCAGCAGTATCAATCCGGGACTAGCGGGAGTTTACGAGCAGTACTTC.

V gene TRBV19 combines with J gene TRBJ2-6; no definite D call. This CDR3 spans 16 amino acids. Germline V CDR1 and CDR2: LNHDA, SQIVND (reference sequence). The V and J ends lost 4 bases and 0 bases respectively, with 10 bases between them. The CDR3 protein is CASSTGYGSGANVLTF. The CDR3 coding sequence is TGTGCCAGTAGTACTGGATACGGCTCTGGGGCCAACGTCCTGACTTTC.

The chain uses TRBV27 and TRBJ2-7; 11 positions match TRBD1. With 7 bases clipped from V and 3 bases from J, the junction kept 2 bases outside the gene matches. The CDR3 is 13 amino acids. Per the germline V gene, CDR1 is MNHEY and CDR2 is SMNVEV (reference sequence). CDR3 amino acids: CASTGTGGYEQYF. As DNA, the CDR3 is TGTGCCAGCACCGGGACAGGGGGCTACGAGCAGTACTTC.

The gene calls are TRBV28 and TRBJ1-3; D remains unclear. The CDR3 spans 13 residues. Germline V CDR1 and CDR2: MDHEN, SYDVKM. V was clipped by 4 bases and J by 3 bases, with 7 bases between them. The DNA for the CDR3 is TGTGCCAGCAGTTCCAGGAATGGAAACACCATATATTTT. This encodes CASSSRNGNTIYF.

The genes are TRBV9 and TRBJ2-3; D is ambiguous. Deletions cut 4 bases from V and 0 bases from J, with 9 bases between. Germline CDR1 reads SGDLS; CDR2 reads YYNGEE. This CDR3 is built from 14 residues. Here the CDR3 reads CASSPRRSTDTQYF. The CDR3 coding sequence is TGTGCCAGCAGCCCCAGACGCAGCACAGATACGCAGTATTTT. Filled out from reference TRBV9 and TRBJ2-3, the complete variable domain reads DSGVTQTPKHLITATGQRVTLRCSPRSGDLSVYWYQQSLDQGLQFLIQYYNGEERAKGNILERFSAQQFPDLHSELNLSSLELGDSALYFCASSPRRSTDTQYFGPGTRLTVL.

This clone occurred a few times. J is TRBJ2-7 and V is TRBV4-2, with 7 nucleotides matching TRBD2. Trimming took 1 base from V and 3 from J; bases not matched to a gene: 9. Germline CDR1 is LGHNA and CDR2 is YNFKEQ. The CDR3 sequence is 16 residues long. The CDR3 nucleotides are TGTGCCAGCAGCCAAGTCCAGGGAGCGGGGAGCTACGAGCAGTACTTC. It is translated as CASSQVQGAGSYEQYF.

The J gene is TRBJ2-7, the V gene TRBV19, with D tentatively TRBD2 (5 bases). Trimming removed 1 base at V and 1 base at J, with 14 bases between. CDR1 is LNHDA, CDR2 SQIVND, per germline (reference sequence). This CDR3 region has 16 residues. The CDR3, as DNA: TGTGCCAGTAGTATAGGTGGCGGGTATGCTTCCTACGAGCAGTACTTC. Amino acid sequence: CASSIGGGYASYEQYF.

This chain uses TRBV4-2 with TRBJ2-2; 10 bases are shared with TRBD2. V dropped 0 bases and J dropped 6; count of bases not matched to a gene: 7. This CDR3 region has 17 residues. CDR1 and CDR2 (germline): LGHNA, YNFKEQ. CDR3 DNA: TGTGCCAGCAGCCAAGAACAGCGGGAGGGCCCACCCGGGGAGCTGTTTTTT. Translating gives CASSQEQREGPPGELFF.

The rearrangement uses TRBV19 and TRBJ2-7; 7 bases are a match to TRBD1. After removal of 5 bases from V and 0 bases from J, the junction contained 7 bases not matched to a gene. The CDR3 is 15 amino acids. The germline gives CDR1 LNHDA, CDR2 SQIVND (reference sequence). The CDR3 DNA follows: TGTGCCAGTAGTCCCAGGGACAGCCTCTCCTACGAGCAGTACTTC. Translation gives CASSPRDSLSYEQYF.

V is TRBV28 and J is TRBJ2-1; TRBD2 agrees at 10 bases. Germline assignment: CDR1 MDHEN and CDR2 SYDVKM. This CDR3 is 16 amino acids long. Unmatched junction bases numbered 14, after V lost 7 bases and J lost 8 bases. The CDR3 nucleotides are TGTGCCAGCATACCCGGAGGGTCTAGCGGGAGCGATGAGCAGTTCTTC. Its protein is CASIPGGSSGSDEQFF.

The chain carries TRBV6-5 and TRBJ2-1; the D gene could be TRBD1 or TRBD2 (5 bases each). This CDR3 spans 14 amino acids. The germline gives CDR1 MNHEY, CDR2 SVGAGI. V lost 6 bases to trimming and J lost 7 bases, with 16 bases between them. The DNA of the CDR3 is TGTGCCAGCAGCACCGGGACGGATCGGAATGAGCAGTTCTTC. It translates to CASSTGTDRNEQFF.

This sequence joins TRBV5-1 and TRBJ2-2; maybe TRBD1 (6 bases). Germline V CDR1 and CDR2: SGHRS, YFSETQ. V was shortened by 4 bases and J by 1 base, with 11 bases between the two germline ends. This CDR3 region has 15 residues. The CDR3 coding sequence is TGCGCCAGCAGCCCGACAGGTTTGAACACCGGGGAGCTGTTTTTT. Encoded protein: CASSPTGLNTGELFF.